The 21 T cell receptor beta chains given below trace back to one sample, sequenced in a study of blood T cell repertoires in COVID-19. TCRdb's table, derived via immunoSEQ multiplex PCR, lists solely in-frame clones and lacks some. Of about 110,000 clones listed, nearly 90% were seen once; the top ten hold less than 8.5%. Sample: peripheral blood. Every receptor here comes from an older woman who had recovered from COVID-19.

This chain joins TRBV10-3 and TRBJ1-6, with a tentative D call TRBD1 (5 bases). Trimming left V 2 bases short and J 7 bases short, with 6 bases between. The CDR3 totals 13 residues. Per the germline V gene, CDR1 is ENHRY and CDR2 is SYGVKD. CDR3 sequence reads: CAISEGANSPLHF. The CDR3 DNA reads as TGTGCCATCAGTGAGGGGGCGAATTCACCCCTCCACTTT.

V usage is TRBV7-3 and J usage is TRBJ2-3, with 7 bases matching TRBD1. Unmatched junction bases numbered 7, after V lost 8 bases and J lost 2 bases. This CDR3 contains 14 residues. Germline CDR1 is SGHTA and CDR2 is FQGTGA. As DNA, the CDR3 is TGTGCCAGCTCCCGGGACAGATACACAGATACGCAGTATTTT. Amino acids: CASSRDRYTDTQYF.

The rearrangement links TRBV24-1 to TRBJ1-3; D remains ambiguous. The germline V gene encodes CDR1 KGHDR and CDR2 SFDVKD. The CDR3 spans 14 residues. V was trimmed by 3 bases and J by 1 base, leaving 6 bases between them. CDR3 sequence: CATSDTASGNTIYF. The CDR3, as DNA: TGTGCCACCAGTGATACAGCTTCTGGAAACACCATATATTTT.

This chain joins TRBV6-5 and TRBJ2-7, with a possible D match to TRBD2 (6 bases). Germline V gene data show CDR1 as MNHEY and CDR2 as SVGAGI. CDR3 length: 15 amino acids. With 2 bases removed from V and 3 bases from J, the gap between germline ends came to 14 bases. The CDR3 region has the DNA TGTGCCAGCAGTTACGAGGTGGGGGGAATCTACGAGCAGTACTTC. Protein: CASSYEVGGIYEQYF.

The chain carries TRBV7-2 and TRBJ1-2; D is unresolved. Germline-derived CDR1 and CDR2 are SGHTA and FQGNSA. The CDR3 runs to 12 residues. Trimming cost V 5 bases and J 14 bases, with 18 bases left between them. The CDR3 DNA reads as TGTGCCAGCAGCCCCAACAGTCCTCTAAGGACCTTC. This gives the protein CASSPNSPLRTF.

The chain couples TRBV5-1 to TRBJ2-1, with 7 bases matching TRBD2. J was trimmed by 15 bases and V by 3 bases; bases with no gene match: 15. The V gene's germline CDR1 is SGHRS and CDR2 YFSETQ. CDR3 length equals 14 residues. Written as DNA, the CDR3 is TGCGCCAGCAGCTCCCAGCCAGGCTGGGGGGGGATGTTCTTC. Translated, it gives CASSSQPGWGGMFF.

Comment on this clone: A junction end diverges from the germline sequence, so it may reflect a read error. The chain carries TRBV20-1 and TRBJ1-2, with 7 positions matching TRBD1. This CDR3 comprises 13 residues. Germline V gene sequence: CDR1 DFQATT, CDR2 SNEGSKA (reference sequence). The CDR3: CSASGGGSPKQFF. DNA for the CDR3: TGCAGTGCTAGTGGAGGGGGCAGTCCTAAACAATTCTTC.

The chain employs TRBV19 and TRBJ1-6, with TRBD1 matching 8 bases. This CDR3 comprises 14 residues. Looked up from germline, CDR1 is LNHDA and CDR2 is SQIVND (reference sequence). V shed 7 bases, J shed 6 bases, and the junction held 5 bases outside the gene matches. The chain's CDR3 is CASKAGQVNSPLHF. CDR3 coding DNA: TGTGCCAGTAAGGCGGGACAGGTTAATTCACCCCTCCACTTT.

The J gene is TRBJ2-2, the V gene TRBV25-1; 12 positions agree with TRBD1. CDR1 and CDR2 from the germline V gene are MGHDK and SYGVNS. Losses at the gene ends were 3 bases for V and 1 base for J; bases not matched to a gene: 6. The CDR3 is 18 residues long. CDR3: CASSEGDRGLLNTGELFF. The DNA for the CDR3 is TGTGCCAGCAGTGAGGGGGACAGGGGGCTCCTGAACACCGGGGAGCTGTTTTTT. The whole variable domain, filled in from reference TRBV25-1 and TRBJ2-2, reads EADIYQTPRYLVIGTGKKITLECSQTMGHDKMYWYQQDPGMELHLIHYSYGVNSTEKGDLSSESTVSRIRTEHFPLTLESARPSHTSQYLCASSEGDRGLLNTGELFFGEGSRLTVL.

V and J are TRBV27 and TRBJ2-7; 11 nucleotides match TRBD1. J lost 0 bases, V lost 5 bases, and 3 bases had no gene match. CDR3 length: 15 residues. CDR1 and CDR2 (germline): MNHEY, SMNVEV (reference sequence). The DNA for the CDR3 is TGTGCCAGCAGTCTAGGGACAGGGGGCTCCTACGAGCAGTACTTC. Its protein is CASSLGTGGSYEQYF.

The chain carries TRBV4-3 and TRBJ2-7; 7 bases align to TRBD2. Germline-derived CDR1 and CDR2 are LGHNA and YSLEER. The CDR3 has 16 residues. Trimming removed 0 bases from V and 7 bases from J; junction bases left unmatched: 12. CDR3 sequence reads: CASSQDPGGRGGEQYF. In nucleotides, the CDR3 is TGCGCCAGCAGCCAAGATCCGGGAGGCCGAGGAGGGGAGCAGTACTTC.

The chain employs TRBV7-9 and TRBJ2-5; 7 bases match TRBD1. Germline assignment: CDR1 SEHNR and CDR2 FQNEAQ (reference sequence). J lost 4 bases, V lost 5 bases, and 16 bases had no gene match. The CDR3 extends over 17 amino acids. CDR3 protein: CASSTRQGTFGGETQYF. The DNA for the CDR3 is TGTGCCAGCAGCACCCGACAGGGAACCTTCGGTGGAGAGACCCAGTACTTC.

The rearrangement uses TRBV28 and TRBJ1-3; 8 nucleotides align to TRBD1. This CDR3 comprises 14 residues. J was trimmed by 5 bases and V by 3 bases; bases with no gene match: 3. Germline CDR1 and CDR2: MDHEN and SYDVKM. CDR3 amino acids: CASSLQGARNTIYF. CDR3 nucleotide sequence: TGTGCCAGCAGTTTGCAGGGGGCGAGAAACACCATATATTTT.

This sequence joins TRBV28 and TRBJ1-2; 7 bases match TRBD1. The CDR3 has 15 residues. CDR1 and CDR2 from the germline V gene are MDHEN and SYDVKM. Trimming cost V 3 bases and J 4 bases; bases outside gene matches: 8. CDR3 amino acids: CASSLGQLFSYGYTF. The CDR3 DNA sequence: TGTGCCAGCAGTTTGGGACAGTTATTTTCCTATGGCTACACCTTC.

CDR3 DNA sequence: TGCGCCAGCAGCTTGCAGGCAGGGGGGCAGCCCCAGCATTTT. Translating gives CASSLQAGGQPQHF. The chain combines TRBV5-1 with TRBJ1-5; 7 bases match TRBD1. J lost 7 bases, V lost 1 base, and 5 bases had no gene match. Germline CDR1 is SGHRS and CDR2 is YFSETQ. The CDR3 runs to 14 residues.

The chain is built from TRBV7-9 and TRBJ1-5, with D unresolved. Germline assignment: CDR1 SEHNR and CDR2 FQNEAQ (reference sequence). This CDR3 has 13 residues. Trimming took 2 bases from V and 4 from J, leaving 6 bases between them. CDR3 in amino acids: CASSLRENQPQHF. The CDR3 DNA sequence: TGTGCCAGCAGCTTAAGGGAGAATCAGCCCCAGCATTTT.

V gene TRBV6-6 combines with J gene TRBJ2-7; 7 bases are a match to TRBD1. CDR1 is MNHNY, CDR2 SVGAGI, per germline (reference sequence). Losses at the gene ends were 6 bases for V and 1 base for J; bases not matched to a gene: 12. The CDR3 has 16 amino acids. The CDR3 region is CASRKTGAGESYEQYF. As DNA, the CDR3 is TGTGCCAGCAGAAAAACAGGGGCCGGGGAGTCCTACGAGCAGTACTTC.

This clone was found a few times. The chain employs TRBV4-1 and TRBJ2-7; D gene unclear. V lost 0 bases, J lost 3 bases, and 6 bases lay in between. The CDR3 loop spans 13 amino acids. In germline, CDR1 is MGHRA, CDR2 YSYEKL. DNA for the CDR3: TGCGCCAGCAGCCAAGATCTTAGCTACGAGCAGTACTTC. It codes for CASSQDLSYEQYF.

V usage is TRBV7-3 and J usage is TRBJ2-3; a possible D gene is TRBD2 (6 bases). The germline V gene has CDR1 SGHTA and CDR2 FQGTGA. V lost 0 bases, J lost 4 bases, and 11 bases lay in between. The CDR3 contains 15 residues. The CDR3 loop is CASSLTGSGADTQYF. In nucleotides, the CDR3 is TGTGCCAGCAGCTTAACCGGGAGTGGCGCAGATACGCAGTATTTT.

A word on this clone: Distinct nucleotide sequences in the sample also encode this CDR3. The chain recombines TRBV5-1 with TRBJ2-5, with 8 positions matching TRBD2. The J segment lost 4 bases and the V segment lost 2 bases, leaving 7 bases of the junction unmatched. Germline-derived CDR1 and CDR2 are SGHRS and YFSETQ. The CDR3 length is 15 residues. The CDR3 DNA sequence: TGCGCCAGCAGCTTACGGGGGGGGGCCGGAGAGACCCAGTACTTC. Translating gives CASSLRGGAGETQYF.

The chain employs TRBV5-1 and TRBJ2-2; 13 nucleotides line up with TRBD2. V lost 1 base and J lost 3; bases outside the gene matches: 3. This CDR3 has 17 residues. CDR1 and CDR2 (germline): SGHRS, YFSETQ. The CDR3, as DNA: TGCGCCAGCAGCTTGACTAGCGGGGGGGCGGACACCGGGGAGCTGTTTTTT. This gives the protein CASSLTSGGADTGELFF.